This T cell receptor beta chain stems from a study of molecular identifiers for immune sequencing clone quantification. There are 12 residues in the CDR3. Germline CDR1 reads GTSNPN; CDR2 reads SVGIG (reference sequence). Sorting selected naive CD8 T cells with a CD8+CD4-CCR7+CD45RA+ phenotype. Each CDR3 protein is one row after TCRdb ran MiXCR on the PCR reads. The table includes about 640,000 distinct CDR3 sequences, just under 20% detected once. A note on this clonotype: Antigen unknown. This may arise from a read error, as a much more abundant clone is one base away.

Whole-study results and caveats: Clones that exceeded 20 RNA copies held over 97% of effector molecules, yet under 1% in naive cells.

This receptor was identified in a human donor in good health. Some libraries in this study had Jurkat cell RNA spiked in. The J gene is TRBJ2-3, the V gene TRBV30; D is ambiguous. Sequencing input: naive CD8+ T cells from blood, with Jurkat cell RNA spiked in. The subset was: FACS-sorted CD8+CD4-CCR7+CD45RA+ naive T cells. This CDR3 is CVWGTDTDTQYF. The CDR3, as DNA: TGTGTCTGGGGAACGGACACAGATACGCAGTATTTT. The whole variable domain, filled in from reference TRBV30 and TRBJ2-3, reads SQTIHQWPATLVQPVGSPLSLECTVEGTSNPNLYWYRQAAGRGLQLLFYSVGIGQISSEVPQNLSASRPQDRQFILSSKKLLLSDSGFYLCVWGTDTDTQYFGPGTRLTVL.